These T cell receptor beta chains were read from a single sample in a study of vaccination effects on CD4 cells after COVID-19. TCRdb's table, derived via immunoSEQ multiplex PCR, lists solely in-frame clones and lacks some. The sample has roughly 20,000 clones, 73% seen once. No antigens are known for them. The material was CD4+ T cells from PBMCs cultured with HCoV-NL63 spike peptides, obtained before COVID-19 vaccination. Receptors were obtained from a human donor who received a COVID-19 vaccine. The CDR3 runs from the conserved cysteine through the conserved F or W. A D gene is named only where the DNA matches it firmly. Rows give clone size only sometimes, using once, few, many, or a class for an expanded clone.

D: .; size: few; J: TRBJ1-2; V: TRBV5-4; DNA: TGTGCCAGCAGCTTGGGCGGGGCGTATGGCTACACCTTC; CDR3: CASSLGGAYGYTF
D: .; size: few; J: TRBJ2-2; V: TRBV11-2; DNA: TGTGCCAGCAGCCCGCATGTCACCGGGGAGCTGTTTTTT; CDR3: CASSPHVTGELFF
D: TRBD1; size: .; J: TRBJ2-1; V: TRBV28; DNA: TGTGCCAGCAGTCCCCCGACAGGGAAGGTACAATATGAGCAGTTCTTC; CDR3: CASSPPTGKVQYEQFF
D: TRBD1; size: .; J: TRBJ2-1; V: TRBV18; DNA: TGTGCCAGCTCACCAGGGACAGCCTCCTACAATGAGCAGTTCTTC; CDR3: CASSPGTASYNEQFF
D: .; size: .; J: TRBJ2-7; V: TRBV12-3/TRBV12-4; DNA: TGTGCCAGCAGCGGTACCCCCTACGAGCAGTACTTC; CDR3: CASSGTPYEQYF
D: .; size: .; J: TRBJ2-5; V: TRBV7-8; DNA: TGTGCCAGCAGCGCTACTCAGGGGGAGACCCAGTACTTC; CDR3: CASSATQGETQYF
D: .; size: .; J: TRBJ2-7; V: TRBV18; DNA: TGTGCCAGCTCACCGGGAAGGCTAGTGAACGGCTACGAGCAGTACTTC; CDR3: CASSPGRLVNGYEQYF
D: .; size: once; J: TRBJ2-1; V: TRBV19; DNA: TGTGCCAGTAGTACATCGGTGAGCTCCTACAATGAGCAGTTCTTC; CDR3: CASSTSVSSYNEQFF
D: TRBD1; size: .; J: TRBJ2-7; V: TRBV6-5; DNA: TGTGCCAGCAGGCGGACAGGGCTGATTCGAGGCGAGCAGTACTTC; CDR3: CASRRTGLIRGEQYF
D: .; size: .; J: TRBJ1-5; V: TRBV6-2/TRBV6-3; DNA: TGTGCCAGCAGCCAATTTAGCGCGCCCCAGCATTTT; CDR3: CASSQFSAPQHF
D: TRBD1; size: once; J: TRBJ1-1; V: TRBV5-1; DNA: TGCGCCAGCAGCCCTGGTAGAGGGGCAGGGGGAACTACTGAAGCTTTCTTT; CDR3: CASSPGRGAGGTTEAFF
D: .; size: .; J: TRBJ2-1; V: TRBV7-3; DNA: TGTGCCAGCAGCGCTTACAATGAGCAGTTCTTC; CDR3: CASSAYNEQFF
D: .; size: few; J: TRBJ1-4; V: TRBV7-9; DNA: TGTGCCAGCAGCTTAGCCTTAGCGGCAGAAAAACTGTTTTTT; CDR3: CASSLALAAEKLFF
D: TRBD1; size: large; J: TRBJ2-3; V: TRBV4-3; DNA: TGCGCCAGCAGCCGAGACTTAACCGTCAGGGGGCGCAGCGGCACAGATACGCAGTATTTT; CDR3: CASSRDLTVRGRSGTDTQYF
D: TRBD2; size: .; J: TRBJ2-3; V: TRBV4-1; DNA: TGCGCCAGCAGCCAGGTACTAGCGTCAGATACGCAGTATTTT; CDR3: CASSQVLASDTQYF
D: .; size: few; J: TRBJ2-7; V: TRBV28; DNA: TGTGCCAGCGGGACGCAAGACTACGAGCAGTACTTC; CDR3: CASGTQDYEQYF
D: .; size: few; J: TRBJ1-5; V: TRBV7-9; DNA: TGTGCCAGCAGCTGGCAGGGTGACAATCAGCCCCAGCATTTT; CDR3: CASSWQGDNQPQHF
D: TRBD1; size: .; J: TRBJ1-3; V: TRBV3-1/TRBV3-2; DNA: TGTGCCAGCAGCCCATCGACAGGGACAGGAAACACCATATATTTT; CDR3: CASSPSTGTGNTIYF